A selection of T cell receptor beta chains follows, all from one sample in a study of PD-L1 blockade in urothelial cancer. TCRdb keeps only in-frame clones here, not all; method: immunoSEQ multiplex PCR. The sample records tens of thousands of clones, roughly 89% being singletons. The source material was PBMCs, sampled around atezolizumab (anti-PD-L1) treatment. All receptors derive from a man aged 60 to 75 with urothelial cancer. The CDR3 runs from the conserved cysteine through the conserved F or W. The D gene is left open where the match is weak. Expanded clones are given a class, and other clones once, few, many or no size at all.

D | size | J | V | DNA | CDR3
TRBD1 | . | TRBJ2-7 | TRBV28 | TGTGCCAGCAGTCCCTGGATGACAGGGTTGGGCGAGCAGTACTTC | CASSPWMTGLGEQYF
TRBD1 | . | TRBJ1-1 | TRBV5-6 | TGTGCCAGCAGCTTCTTCGGGACAGGGGGAAACACTGAAGCTTTCTTT | CASSFFGTGGNTEAFF
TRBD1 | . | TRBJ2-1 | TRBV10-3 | TGTGCCATCAGCCAGGGGGATGAGCAGTTCTTC | CAISQGDEQFF
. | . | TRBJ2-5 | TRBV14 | TGTGCCAGCAGCCAATGGATCGCCTCCCGCAGGGTCCAAGAGACCCAGTACTTC | CASSQWIASRRVQETQYF
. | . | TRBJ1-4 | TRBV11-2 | TGTGCCAGCAGCTCCTCGACAGGCTATAATGAAAAACTGTTTTTT | CASSSSTGYNEKLFF
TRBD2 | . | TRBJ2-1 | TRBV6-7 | TGTGCCAGCAGTTACTCCTGGGGGGGCTACAATGAGCAGTTCTTC | CASSYSWGGYNEQFF
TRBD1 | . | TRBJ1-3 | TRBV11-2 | TGTGCCAGCAGGGGGGACAGGGGCGCGGGAAACACCATATATTTT | CASRGDRGAGNTIYF
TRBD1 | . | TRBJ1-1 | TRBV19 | TGTGCCAGTAGTAGCCGGACAGGGTCGGCGAACACTGAAGCTTTCTTT | CASSSRTGSANTEAFF
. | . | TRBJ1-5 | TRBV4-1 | TGCGCCAGCAGCCGGACAGATATTAGTGCCTATAGCAATCAGCCCCAGCATTTT | CASSRTDISAYSNQPQHF
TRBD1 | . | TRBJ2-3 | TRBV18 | TGTGCCAGCTCACCGGCCGGGACAGATCCCACCGAGGGTACAGATACGCAGTATTTT | CASSPAGTDPTEGTDTQYF
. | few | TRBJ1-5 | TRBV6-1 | TGTGCCAGCAGTGAAGCGATCAGGGTAGGCAATCAGCCCCAGCATTTT | CASSEAIRVGNQPQHF
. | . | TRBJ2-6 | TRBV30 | TGTGCCTTCCCGATAGGAGCGGGGGCCAACGTCCTGACTTTC | CAFPIGAGANVLTF
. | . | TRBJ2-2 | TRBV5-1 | TGCGCCAGCAGCTTGGCAGACAGCGCGAGGAACACCGGGGAGCTGTTTTTT | CASSLADSARNTGELFF
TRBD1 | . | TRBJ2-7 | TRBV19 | TGTGCCAGTAGTCCCCGGACAGGGGGCGAGTACGAGCAGTACTTC | CASSPRTGGEYEQYF
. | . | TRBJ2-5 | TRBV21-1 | TGTGCCAGCAGAGGGGACAGTTGGGGCCAAGAGACCCAGTACTTC | CASRGDSWGQETQYF
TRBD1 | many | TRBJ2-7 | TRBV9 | TGTGCCAGCAGCCTTACCGGGACAGGGGGCTTATACGAGCAGTACTTC | CASSLTGTGGLYEQYF
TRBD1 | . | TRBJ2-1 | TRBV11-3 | TGTGCCAGCAGCCCCCACAGGGGCGATGAGCAGTTCTTC | CASSPHRGDEQFF
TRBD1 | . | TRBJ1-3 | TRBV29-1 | TGCAGCGTGAGGGAGACAGGGGGCTTGGTCGGAAACACCATATATTTT | CSVRETGGLVGNTIYF
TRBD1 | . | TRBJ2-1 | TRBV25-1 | TGTGCCAGCAGCCAAGGGGGCCTGGTCAATGAGCAGTTCTTC | CASSQGGLVNEQFF
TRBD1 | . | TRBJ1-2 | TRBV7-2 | TGTGCCAGCAGCCCGACAGGGGGGGTTGGCTACACCTTC | CASSPTGGVGYTF
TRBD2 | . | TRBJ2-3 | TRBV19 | TGTGCCAGTAGCCGGACTTCGCTACTAGCGGGAGGGCCCGTCGATACGCAATATTTT | CASSRTSLLAGGPVDTQYF
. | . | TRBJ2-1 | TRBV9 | TGTGCCAGCACCCCAGGCCGTTACAATGAGCAGTTCTTC | CASTPGRYNEQFF
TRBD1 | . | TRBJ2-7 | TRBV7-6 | TGTGCCAGCAGCTTAGTGTTACCCGGGACAGTTACCTACGAGCAGTACTTC | CASSLVLPGTVTYEQYF
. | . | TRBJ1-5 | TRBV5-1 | TGCGCCAGCAGCTTGTCGGGTGAAGGGCCCCAGCATTTT | CASSLSGEGPQHF
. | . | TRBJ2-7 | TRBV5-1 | TGCGCCAGCAGCTTGGGGAGGATGGGTTTGCTGGACTCCTACGAGCAGTACTTC | CASSLGRMGLLDSYEQYF
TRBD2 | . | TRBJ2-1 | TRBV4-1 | TGCGCCAGCAGCCAGCGGACTAGCGGGAGAAGGACGAATGAGCAGTTCTTC | CASSQRTSGRRTNEQFF
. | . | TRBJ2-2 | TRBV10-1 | TGCGCCAGCAGTGAGCAGGGGCGCGTCACCGGGGAGCTGTTTTTT | CASSEQGRVTGELFF